Detailed here is one TCR beta chain. This clone was counted a few times. The antigen it binds to is not known. The input lacks base qualities; no much larger clone sits a single base away. The sample's time point, from its label and the paper: about 28 days (+/-7) after the second vaccine dose. Because spike-specific TCR depth and breadth did not differ between the two schedules, AZD1222 recipients who got a second dose at roughly 4 weeks were pooled with those who got a second dose at roughly 12 weeks. Samples from vaccinated people were obtained from the UK trials COV001 and COV002, which included a single-blind randomized controlled phase 2/3 trial of AZD1222 (ChAdOx1 nCoV-19) in healthy adults. For TCRbeta chain sequencing, PBMC samples from trial participants were taken at day 0 and at day 28 after the second dose. The CDR3 regions of human TCRbeta chains were analyzed by immunosequencing. Turning to the authors' computational methods: TCRs in the repertoires were matched against a reference library of SARS-CoV-2-specific TCRs that had been generated with the MIRA antigen-specificity platform. Breadth was defined as the fraction of unique TCRs that were SARS-CoV-2-associated, and depth was defined as the fraction of total T cells that were SARS-CoV-2-associated. Using the MIRA data, each spike-specific TCR was assigned both to the spike region to which the TCR was reactive and to a CD4 or CD8 class. Log10-transformed breadth and depth values were compared by one-way ANOVA with Sidak's multiple comparisons tests. The clones in this table, taken by TCRdb from immuneACCESS, are in-frame only. Not every clone is retained; where verified, under half of the shortfall comes from an unresolved V gene, and the cause of the rest is unknown. The D gene and trimming were derived from the DNA, and the V and J assignments and clone size from that table. The sample profile shows more than 85,000 clones; roughly 84% of them were found once. The ten largest clones take up approximately 15% of the sample.

The sample comes from a study of T cell responses to AZD1222 COVID-19 vaccine (dated by TCRdb to the early 2020s). With regard to the full study: A total of over 230 trial participants underwent TCR sequencing, of whom 200 to 220 received two doses of AZD1222 and roughly 25 received two doses of the MenACWY control vaccine. Enrollment into the trials was organized by age into subgroups of 18-55, 56-69 and 70-plus years, and those subgroups contained roughly 150, 30 and 60 TCR-sequenced participants, respectively. What the work shows at the level of the full study, not this receptor alone: After two AZD1222 doses, spike-specific TCR breadth and depth were significantly higher than at day 0 and than in MenACWY recipients. Conclusions about previously exposed vaccinees were limited because only 5 or 6 AZD1222 recipients were SARS-CoV-2 seropositive at baseline. In the small 56-69-year group, the increase in depth fell short of significance, most likely because of low power. CD4 TCRs associated with the vaccine covered the entire spike protein, and the dominant responses were in regions 160-218 and 743-854. Most participants were white British and females outnumbered males, and the authors suggested that clonal diversity may have been underestimated. Because no samples from the day 14 peak response were available, repertoires could be characterized only after the peak T cell response. Nearly half of unique spike-specific TCRs reportedly recognized epitopes outside regions mutated in the B.1.351 and B.1.1.7 variants.

Trimming leaves V shorter by 0 bases and J shorter by 0 bases, with the junction holding 5 bases beyond the gene matches. The CDR3 measures 16 amino acids from cysteine to phenylalanine. Only the CDR3 part of the read is kept: 48 bases, read in frame from the first base. Taken from the germline V gene, the CDR1 and CDR2 loops are SGHRS and YFSETQ. The chain joins TRBV5-1 to TRBJ1-1, and 7 bases in between align with TRBD1. Sequenced material: peripheral blood, taken 28 days after the second AZD1222 dose. This sequence was found in an adult who received the AZD1222 COVID-19 vaccine. At the DNA level, the sequence is TGCGCCAGCAGCTTGGCCTTTGGGACAGTGAACACTGAAGCTTTCTTT. This encodes CASSLAFGTVNTEAFF.